These 21 T cell receptor beta chains share one sample of origin, sequenced in a study of cytomegalovirus exposure and HLA in healthy donors. Researchers ran the PCR with 60 Vbeta and 13 Jbeta primers. Measured with immunoSEQ multiplex PCR; TCRdb has only the in-frame clones, and not every one. The table lists 100,000 to 150,000 clones. Sequenced material: PBMCs. The receptors derive from a woman aged 40 to 55 in good health and CMV-seropositive.

The chain carries TRBV27 and TRBJ1-4; D may be TRBD1 (6 bases). V was pared by 8 bases and J by 4 bases, with 20 bases between. This CDR3 has 16 amino acids. Per germline, CDR1 MNHEY and CDR2 SMNVEV (reference sequence). The CDR3 DNA reads TGTGCCAGCCGATCCCGGGGAGCAGGGGTTAATGAAAAACTGTTTTTT. This encodes CASRSRGAGVNEKLFF.

The rearrangement links TRBV19 to TRBJ2-2, with TRBD1 matching 7 bases. Germline trimming cut 2 bases from V and 4 bases from J; bases unmatched to any gene: 7. This CDR3 comprises 16 residues. CDR1 and CDR2 from the germline V gene are LNHDA and SQIVND (reference sequence). CDR3 sequence (DNA): TGTGCCAGTAGTATACCCAGGGGGTTGGGCACCGGGGAGCTGTTTTTT. Translation gives CASSIPRGLGTGELFF.

The V gene is TRBV28, the J gene TRBJ1-1; 9 bases are a match to TRBD1. The V gene's germline CDR1 is MDHEN and CDR2 SYDVKM. With V trimmed by 5 bases and J by 4 bases, 5 bases remained unmatched. This CDR3 is 14 amino acids long. This CDR3 reads CASSTPTGGTEAFF. The CDR3 DNA follows: TGTGCCAGCAGTACCCCGACAGGGGGCACTGAAGCTTTCTTT.

This chain links TRBV29-1 with TRBJ1-2; TRBD1 might be the D (6 bases). The V end was cut by 2 bases, the J end by 5 bases, with 12 bases between. Per the germline V gene, CDR1 is SQVTM and CDR2 is ANQGSEA. CDR3 size: 13 residues. This CDR3 is CSVEPRTEYGYTF. CDR3 nucleotides: TGCAGCGTTGAACCCAGGACAGAGTATGGCTACACCTTC.

The V call is TRBV2, the J call TRBJ1-5; tentatively, D is TRBD1 (6 bases). Trimming shortened V by 8 bases and J by 0 bases, and 8 bases separated the two germline ends. The CDR3 is 13 amino acids. Germline assignment: CDR1 SNHLY and CDR2 FYNNEI. The CDR3 DNA reads as TGTGCCAGCGGGACAAATAGCAATCAGCCCCAGCATTTT. This sequence encodes CASGTNSNQPQHF.

The J gene is TRBJ1-5, the V gene TRBV5-6, with 8 bases matching TRBD1. Germline V gene lookup returns CDR1 SGHDT and CDR2 YYEEEE. The CDR3 contains 15 residues. V lost 6 bases, J lost 4 bases, and 9 bases stayed unmatched. The CDR3 spells CASTKQGVGNQPQHF. CDR3 coding DNA: TGTGCCAGCACCAAACAGGGGGTTGGTAATCAGCCCCAGCATTTT.

The rearrangement uses TRBV27 and TRBJ2-3; 12 bases line up with TRBD2. V was pared by 3 bases and J by 4 bases, with 5 bases of the junction left unmatched. The CDR3 has 16 amino acids. Germline loops: CDR1 MNHEY, CDR2 SMNVEV (reference sequence). CDR3 sequence reads: CASSFDGLAGPDTQYF. The CDR3 DNA reads TGTGCCAGCAGTTTCGATGGACTAGCGGGACCAGATACGCAGTATTTT.

The V call is TRBV2, the J call TRBJ1-1; D is possibly TRBD1 (6 bases). Germline V gene sequence: CDR1 SNHLY, CDR2 FYNNEI. The CDR3 length is 14 residues. Trimming removed 6 bases at V and 8 bases at J, with 19 bases between. The CDR3, as DNA: TGTGCCAGCAGCACCGACAGGAGCCTAAGAGAAGCTTTCTTT. This translates into CASSTDRSLREAFF.

The J gene is TRBJ2-1, the V gene TRBV28; D remains unclear. The CDR3 has 12 amino acids. Trimming cost V 3 bases and J 10 bases, with 10 bases left between them. Germline CDR1 reads MDHEN; CDR2 reads SYDVKM. CDR3 sequence: CASSFGLLEQFF. CDR3 in DNA: TGTGCCAGCAGTTTTGGGCTATTAGAGCAGTTCTTC.

This rearrangement joins TRBV27 to TRBJ1-5; D gene unclear. Germline values: CDR1 MNHEY, CDR2 SMNVEV (reference sequence). Trimming took 3 bases from V and 4 from J, leaving 16 bases between them. The CDR3 covers 16 residues. The CDR3 nucleotides read TGTGCCAGCAGTTTGTACCAGGCAACCTTAAATCAGCCCCAGCATTTT. Translation gives CASSLYQATLNQPQHF.

The V and J genes are TRBV15 and TRBJ2-3; a possible D gene is TRBD1 (5 bases). Trimming stripped 1 base from V and 3 bases from J, with 11 bases between. This CDR3 spans 15 amino acids. Germline values: CDR1 LNHNV, CDR2 YYDKDF (reference sequence). This CDR3 is CATSRVQGLTDTQYF. The CDR3 DNA follows: TGTGCCACCAGCAGAGTTCAGGGATTAACAGATACGCAGTATTTT.

The rearrangement links TRBV5-1 to TRBJ2-3, with 14 bases aligning to TRBD2. The V gene end was trimmed by 3 bases and the J gene end by 4 bases; junction bases not matched to a gene: 7. In germline, CDR1 is SGHRS, CDR2 YFSETQ. The CDR3 runs 17 residues. The CDR3 loop is CASSSRLAGGPADTQYF. Here the CDR3 DNA reads TGCGCCAGCAGCTCCCGACTAGCGGGAGGGCCAGCAGATACGCAGTATTTT.

The chain uses TRBV30 and TRBJ2-7; maybe TRBD2 (6 bases). The germline V gene has CDR1 GTSNPN and CDR2 SVGIG (reference sequence). The CDR3 is 14 residues long. With 0 bases removed from V and 2 bases from J, the gap between germline ends came to 11 bases. The CDR3 spells CAWSVLAGPYEQYF. CDR3 bases: TGTGCCTGGAGTGTACTGGCGGGACCCTACGAGCAGTACTTC.

The chain carries TRBV4-3 and TRBJ2-1; TRBD2 matches 7 bases. The CDR3 is 13 residues long. Germline values: CDR1 LGHNA, CDR2 YSLEER. Unmatched junction bases numbered 5, after V lost 5 bases and J lost 7 bases. The CDR3 sequence is CASSELLANEQFF. The CDR3 DNA reads TGCGCCAGCAGCGAATTACTAGCGAATGAGCAGTTCTTC.

The CDR3 is CASTGGGYEQYF. The CDR3 DNA reads as TGTGCCAGTACGGGAGGGGGCTACGAGCAGTACTTC. V and J are TRBV5-5 and TRBJ2-7; the match to TRBD2 covers 8 bases. The CDR3 is 12 amino acids. Trimming at V came to 8 bases and at J to 3 bases, leaving 4 bases not matched to a gene. Germline CDR1 reads SGHKS; CDR2 reads YYEKEE (reference sequence).

This chain uses TRBV5-6 with TRBJ1-1; a weak D match, TRBD1 (5 bases). The CDR3 sequence is 14 residues long. V lost 0 bases and J lost 7, with 13 bases in between. Germline assignment: CDR1 SGHDT and CDR2 YYEEEE. The chain's CDR3 is CASSLGAGKNEAFF. The DNA of the CDR3 is TGTGCCAGCAGCTTGGGGGCAGGGAAAAATGAAGCTTTCTTT.

This chain joins TRBV7-8 and TRBJ2-5; TRBD1 matches 10 bases. The junction had 4 bases not matched to a gene; V was cut back by 1 base and J by 2 bases. This CDR3 contains 16 residues. Per germline, CDR1 SGHVS and CDR2 FQNEAQ. CDR3 DNA: TGTGCCAGCAGCTTAGGATGGACAGGGGGACAAGAGACCCAGTACTTC. It encodes CASSLGWTGGQETQYF.

As DNA, the CDR3 is TGTGCCAGCAGTTTAGGGACTAGCGGGGGGATCGGTACGCAGTATTTT. Translating gives CASSLGTSGGIGTQYF. The rearrangement uses TRBV28 and TRBJ2-3; the match to TRBD2 covers 15 bases. CDR1 MDHEN and CDR2 SYDVKM come from the germline V gene. The CDR3 is made up of 16 amino acids. J gave up 8 bases and V 2 bases, and 5 bases lay outside the gene matches.

The chain couples TRBV29-1 to TRBJ2-7; the D gene is possibly TRBD2 (5 bases). Looked up from germline, CDR1 is SQVTM and CDR2 is ANQGSEA. The CDR3 has 13 residues. V was clipped by 4 bases and J by 5 bases, with 15 bases between them. CDR3 in DNA: TGCAGCGTTGGGACTCCAGGCTTGGACGAGCAGTACTTC. It translates to CSVGTPGLDEQYF.

V and J are TRBV2 and TRBJ2-7; TRBD1 agrees at 11 bases. The CDR3 covers 14 residues. The trim removed 5 bases at V and 4 bases at J, leaving 4 bases unmatched. Germline V gene sequence: CDR1 SNHLY, CDR2 FYNNEI. The CDR3 nucleotides are TGTGCCAGCAGTCCGGACAGGGGGCGTTACGAGCAGTACTTC. Encoded protein: CASSPDRGRYEQYF. The full variable domain, with the rest looked up from reference TRBV2 and TRBJ2-7, is EPEVTQTPSHQVTQMGQEVILRCVPISNHLYFYWYRQILGQKVEFLVSFYNNEISEKSEIFDDQFSVERPDGSNFTLKIRSTKLEDSAMYFCASSPDRGRYEQYFGPGTRLTVT.

The rearrangement uses TRBV4-3 and TRBJ1-2; 8 bases match TRBD1. V was pared by 1 base and J by 1 base, with 2 bases of the junction left unmatched. Germline V gives CDR1 LGHNA, CDR2 YSLEER. The CDR3 loop spans 15 amino acids. CDR3 sequence: CASSQGQGSNYGYTF. Here the CDR3 DNA reads TGCGCCAGCAGCCAAGGACAGGGGAGTAACTATGGCTACACCTTC.